The following is a T cell receptor beta chain sequence with its context. Its antigen is as yet unknown. Germline V gene lookup returns CDR1 MDHEN and CDR2 SYDVKM. V was clipped by 2 bases and J by 6 bases, with 13 bases between them. The CDR3 totals 14 residues. This entry comes from a study of cytomegalovirus exposure and HLA in healthy donors. The assay was immunoSEQ multiplex PCR, and TCRdb's table has in-frame clones only and misses some. The sample holds about 360,000 clones, roughly 89% seen once. Study-wide findings and caveats: Testing in vitro showed a few CMV-associated chains specific for CMV antigens.

The receptor comes from a woman under 30 in good health and CMV-seronegative. Sequenced: PBMCs. The chain has TRBV28 and TRBJ1-2; TRBD1 might be the D (6 bases). The CDR3 protein is CASSLVTGGNGYTF. CDR3 sequence (DNA): TGTGCCAGCAGTTTAGTGACTGGGGGCAATGGCTACACCTTC.